This is a list of T cell receptor beta chains from one sample in a study of cytomegalovirus exposure and HLA in healthy donors. Profiling relied on immunoSEQ multiplex PCR, and the TCRdb table lists in-frame clones only, not all of them. The sample shows over 150,000 clones, roughly 77% of them seen only once. Material for sequencing was PBMCs. These receptors all come from a male donor in good health and CMV-seronegative. Both conserved end residues are part of each CDR3. The D gene is left open where the match is weak. The size field is filled for only some rows; it gives once, few, many or a size class.

clone size	V gene	D gene	J gene	CDR3 DNA	CDR3 protein
NA	TRBV5-6	TRBD2	TRBJ2-7	TGTGCCAGCAGCCGCACAGCGGGGCGCGAGCAGTACTTC	CASSRTAGREQYF
few	TRBV28	TRBD1	TRBJ1-4	TGTGCCAGCAGTCTACAGGGGGCGGCAACTAATGAAAAACTGTTTTTT	CASSLQGAATNEKLFF
NA	TRBV2	NA	TRBJ1-1	TGTGCCAGCAGTGCCCGGACAGAAATTACTGAAGCTTTCTTT	CASSARTEITEAFF
NA	TRBV6-4	TRBD2	TRBJ2-2	TGTGCCAGCAGTGAAACGGCGGGACTAGCGTCTGGGGAGCTGTTTTTT	CASSETAGLASGELFF
once	TRBV7-2	TRBD2	TRBJ2-7	TGTGCCAGCAGCTCGCTAGCGGGAGAGCAGCAGTACTTC	CASSSLAGEQQYF
once	TRBV30	NA	TRBJ1-5	TGTGCCTGGAGTGCGACGGGGGGTCAGCCCCAGCATTTT	CAWSATGGQPQHF
NA	TRBV27	NA	TRBJ1-2	TGTGCCAGCAGCAACCCAGCGGGCTATGGCTACACCTTC	CASSNPAGYGYTF
few	TRBV9	NA	TRBJ2-7	TGTGCCAGCAGCGTAACTCCAGGGAACTCCTACGAGCAGTACTTC	CASSVTPGNSYEQYF
few	TRBV7-2	TRBD2	TRBJ2-7	TGTGCCAGCAGCCTACCTACTAGCGGGAGCGACGAGCAGTACTTC	CASSLPTSGSDEQYF
NA	TRBV7-6	TRBD2	TRBJ2-2	TGTGCCAGCAGGCAAAGCGGGAGGGCCCCCGGGGAGCTGTTTTTT	CASRQSGRAPGELFF
once	TRBV4-3	NA	TRBJ1-3	TGCGCCAGCAGCCAAGGACACCTCTCTGGAAACACCATATATTTT	CASSQGHLSGNTIYF
NA	TRBV19	NA	TRBJ1-5	TGTGCCAGTAGTCCCCAGGGGTTCCAGCCCCAGCATTTT	CASSPQGFQPQHF
NA	TRBV11-3	NA	TRBJ2-5	TGTGCCAGCAGCTTTGAGAGCGGAGAGACCCAGTACTTC	CASSFESGETQYF
few	TRBV2	NA	TRBJ2-7	TGTGCCAGCAGTGAAGGCGGGCTCATTACCTACGAGCAGTACTTC	CASSEGGLITYEQYF
NA	TRBV5-4	TRBD1	TRBJ1-1	TGTGCCAGCAGCCGGACAGGTAGGACTGAAGCTTTCTTT	CASSRTGRTEAFF
NA	TRBV6-4	NA	TRBJ2-3	TGTGCCAGCAGTAGGACAGAGAGCACAGATACGCAGTATTTT	CASSRTESTDTQYF
once	TRBV28	TRBD2	TRBJ2-2	TGTGCCAGCAGACTAGCGGGTAGAGCGAACACCGGGGAGCTGTTTTTT	CASRLAGRANTGELFF
NA	TRBV30	TRBD2	TRBJ2-3	TGTGCCCGAAACCACCTTAGCGGGAGTGGCACAGATACGCAGTATTTT	CARNHLSGSGTDTQYF
NA	TRBV4-1	TRBD1	TRBJ2-2	TGCGCCAGCAGCCAGGGGACAGGGGTCCCCGGGGAGCTGTTTTTT	CASSQGTGVPGELFF
NA	TRBV7-9	TRBD1	TRBJ2-7	TGTGCCAGCAGCTTAGCGAAGGCGGGTTTGAGGGGGCTTCGGTACGAGCAGTACTTC	CASSLAKAGLRGLRYEQYF
NA	TRBV5-1	TRBD1	TRBJ1-2	TGCGCCAGCAGCTCGGGCGGGACAGGGGGTTCGAACTATGGCTACACCTTC	CASSSGGTGGSNYGYTF
NA	TRBV4-3	TRBD1	TRBJ2-7	TGCGCCAGCAGCCCCCTGCTAACAGGGGGGTCCTACGAGCAGTACTTC	CASSPLLTGGSYEQYF
NA	TRBV7-9	TRBD2	TRBJ2-1	TGTGCCAGCAGCTTTAGACTAGCGGGGGGCCGGAATGAGCAGTTCTTC	CASSFRLAGGRNEQFF
NA	TRBV4-3	NA	TRBJ2-6	TGCGCCAGCAGCCAAGATGAGCCCATTCCGGGTGCCTCTGGGGCCAACGTCCTGACTTTC	CASSQDEPIPGASGANVLTF
NA	TRBV6-6	TRBD1	TRBJ1-1	TGTGCCAGCAGTTACTTACAGGGGGTCAGGACTGAAGCTTTCTTT	CASSYLQGVRTEAFF
NA	TRBV6-1	TRBD1	TRBJ2-7	TGTGCCAGCAGTCGCGAGACAGGGGTCTACGAGCAGTACTTC	CASSRETGVYEQYF
NA	TRBV5-1	NA	TRBJ2-5	TGCGCCAGCAGCGTGGCCGGGACTTTGGAAGAGACCCAGTACTTC	CASSVAGTLEETQYF
NA	TRBV7-3	TRBD1	TRBJ2-1	TGTGCCAGCAGCTTCGGGGACAGGGTAAACAATGAGCAGTTCTTC	CASSFGDRVNNEQFF
NA	TRBV6-5	NA	TRBJ2-7	TGTGCCAGCAGATCGGGACCCAGCGGGTATTACGAGCAGTACTTC	CASRSGPSGYYEQYF
NA	TRBV11-1	TRBD1	TRBJ1-5	TGTGCCAGCATTCCGGGACAGGGGAAGACCCAGCATTTT	CASIPGQGKTQHF
once	TRBV5-6	NA	TRBJ1-3	TGTGCCAGCAGCTCCATTGACACCAGCGGGAACACCATATATTTT	CASSSIDTSGNTIYF
NA	TRBV2	NA	TRBJ2-7	TGTGCCAGCAGTGGACAGACCCTTCGTACCTACGAGCAGTACTTC	CASSGQTLRTYEQYF
NA	TRBV2	TRBD1	TRBJ2-3	TGTGCCAGCAGTGACAGGGGGCATACGCAGTATTTT	CASSDRGHTQYF
NA	TRBV7-7	NA	TRBJ1-1	TGTGCCAGCAGCTCCACCGGGAGCACTGAAGCTTTCTTT	CASSSTGSTEAFF
NA	TRBV7-9	NA	TRBJ2-7	TGTGCCAGCAGCTTGGGCCCCCGTTCTCTCTACGAGCAGTACTTC	CASSLGPRSLYEQYF
once	TRBV18	NA	TRBJ2-7	TGTGCCAGCTCCCAGGGCACTAAAACTTACGAGCAGTACTTC	CASSQGTKTYEQYF
few	TRBV27	TRBD1	TRBJ2-7	TGTGCCAGCAGACTATCCGGGACAGGGTTATACGAGCAGTACTTC	CASRLSGTGLYEQYF
NA	TRBV14	TRBD1	TRBJ2-7	TGTGCCAGCAGCCAAAGGGCTCGGACAGGATCCTACGAGCAGTACTTC	CASSQRARTGSYEQYF
NA	TRBV28	NA	TRBJ1-6	TGTGCCAGCCAGGGGAATGGATCACCCCTCCACTTT	CASQGNGSPLHF
NA	TRBV4-2	TRBD2	TRBJ2-1	TGTGCCAGCAGCCACGTTCTAGCGGGGGGGTCCTACAATGAGCAGTTCTTC	CASSHVLAGGSYNEQFF
NA	TRBV5-1	TRBD1	TRBJ1-1	TGCGCCAGCAGCTTGGGGACAGGTGGTTTGGCTTTCTTT	CASSLGTGGLAFF
NA	TRBV5-4	NA	TRBJ1-1	TGTGCCAGCAGCTTGTTACAGAGTACTAACACTGAAGCTTTCTTT	CASSLLQSTNTEAFF
NA	TRBV6-5	NA	TRBJ2-3	TGTGCCAGCAGTTACTCGCGGGGAGATACGCAGTATTTT	CASSYSRGDTQYF
NA	TRBV7-2	NA	TRBJ2-5	TGTGCCAGCAGCTTAATTGCGGGATCCCCCAGAGAGACCCAGTACTTC	CASSLIAGSPRETQYF
NA	TRBV7-2	NA	TRBJ2-3	TGTGCCAGCTCCCAGCGGGCGGGGACCGATACGCAGTATTTT	CASSQRAGTDTQYF
NA	TRBV6-6	TRBD2	TRBJ2-1	TGTGCCAGCAACCCACCGAATGGGGGGGGAGACAATGAGCAGTTCTTC	CASNPPNGGGDNEQFF
NA	TRBV7-8	NA	TRBJ1-1	TGTGCCAGCAGTCCGGGACTTCAGCGGACTGAAGCTTTCTTT	CASSPGLQRTEAFF
NA	TRBV7-2	NA	TRBJ1-2	TGTGCCAGCAGCTTAAGAGCAGGGCCGAACTATGGCTACACCTTC	CASSLRAGPNYGYTF
NA	TRBV7-6	NA	TRBJ1-4	TGTGCCAGCAGCTCCGCGGGGTACGGGGGAGAAAAACTGTTTTTT	CASSSAGYGGEKLFF
NA	TRBV5-4	NA	TRBJ2-3	TGTGCCAGCAGCTTTTCAACAGATCGCGCAGATACGCAGTATTTT	CASSFSTDRADTQYF
NA	TRBV7-6	NA	TRBJ2-5	TGTGCCAGCAGGCATACAGGGGAGACCCAGTACTTC	CASRHTGETQYF
NA	TRBV18	TRBD1	TRBJ1-5	TGTGCCAGCTCACCAATGGACAGGTCAGGGCAGCCCCAGCATTTT	CASSPMDRSGQPQHF
NA	TRBV5-1	TRBD1	TRBJ1-4	TGCGCCAGCAGCTCCGGACAGGGAAATAATGAAAAACTGTTTTTT	CASSSGQGNNEKLFF
few	TRBV7-2	NA	TRBJ1-6	TGTGCCAGCAGCTTACACCAGGTTCCCGTCTATAATTCACCCCTCCACTTT	CASSLHQVPVYNSPLHF
NA	TRBV30	NA	TRBJ1-1	TGTGCCTGGAGCCCTCTTCTCCGGGGTGAAGCTTTCTTT	CAWSPLLRGEAFF